This T cell receptor (beta chain) was sequenced for a study of beta chain features in type 1 diabetes. About the research overall: Age and gender were similar between patients and healthy donors, as were cell yields.

Expressed TCRB transcripts were sequenced after all isolated RNA was converted to cDNA. Some clones are missing from TCRdb's copy, which holds only in-frame ones; the method was immunoSEQ multiplex PCR. The sample contains over 25,000 clones, around 54% of which appear only once. Averaging around 110 mL, one heparinised blood draw came from each individual donor. By way of CD45RO/CCR7/CD25/CD127/CD95/CD27, the CD4+ regulatory, stem cell-like memory, central memory and naive cells were sorted. V gave up 4 bases and J gave up 4 bases, with 13 bases separating them. Germline assignment: CDR1 MNHEY and CDR2 SVGAGI. The CDR3 is made up of 14 amino acids. About this clone itself: As yet, its antigen is unknown.

Study-wide results and caveats: Whether TCRB rearrangement is influenced by HLA type was left unresolved in this analysis. All four CD4+ subsets of Type 1 diabetes patients contained TCRB CDR3s that were moderately but significantly shorter.

This sequence joins TRBV6-5 and TRBJ2-5; tentatively, D is TRBD2 (6 bases). The sequence was obtained from a woman younger than 30 with type 1 diabetes. Source material: Tregs from blood. Written as DNA, the CDR3 is TGTGCCAGCAGTTCTAGGGTGGGAGGAGAGACCCAGTACTTC. As protein: CASSSRVGGETQYF.